This T cell receptor beta chain was sequenced for a study of radiotherapy plus CTLA-4 blockade in lung cancer. Produced via immunoSEQ multiplex PCR; TCRdb's table is partial and in-frame only. Here the sample spans tens of thousands of clones, around 85% being singletons. Focal radiation was given together with CTLA-4 blockade (ipilimumab) to patients with chemo-refractory metastatic non-small-cell lung cancer. In the case of this clone: Its antigen is still unknown.

J lost 4 bases, V lost 3 bases, and 8 bases had no gene match. CDR1 and CDR2 from the germline V gene are GTSNPN and SVGIG (reference sequence). The CDR3 covers 15 residues. Study findings and constraints: Radiotherapy plus ipilimumab was followed by expansion in blood of tumor-derived TCR clones.

This rearrangement joins TRBV30 to TRBJ1-2; the match to TRBD1 covers 10 bases. This receptor was identified in a human donor with non-small cell lung cancer who had a complete response to radiotherapy plus ipilimumab. The sequencing used peripheral blood, collected from a patient treated with radiotherapy plus ipilimumab. The CDR3 DNA reads as TGTGCCTGGAGGGGACAGGGGAACACACGCTATGGCTACACCTTC. Translating it yields CAWRGQGNTRYGYTF. The full variable domain, with the rest looked up from reference TRBV30 and TRBJ1-2, is SQTIHQWPATLVQPVGSPLSLECTVEGTSNPNLYWYRQAAGRGLQLLFYSVGIGQISSEVPQNLSASRPQDRQFILSSKKLLLSDSGFYLCAWRGQGNTRYGYTFGSGTRLTVV.